These 31 T cell receptor beta chains were sequenced from one sample in a study of blood T cell repertoires in COVID-19. Sequenced by immunoSEQ multiplex PCR; TCRdb stores in-frame clones only, minus some. The top ten hold about 2.7% of the sample, which has some 350,000 clones, about 90% seen once. Sequencing was carried out using PBMCs or T cells enriched from blood (not recorded which). Receptors were obtained from a woman aged 30 to 39 who had recovered from COVID-19.

The rearrangement joins TRBV18 to TRBJ1-2; 7 positions agree with TRBD1. The V and J ends lost 2 bases and 2 bases, in that order; junction bases with no gene match: 2. Germline CDR1 is KGHSH and CDR2 is LQKENI. CDR3 length: 14 amino acids. CDR3 residues: CASSPEQGNYGYTF. Here the CDR3 DNA reads TGTGCCAGCTCACCAGAACAGGGGAACTATGGCTACACCTTC. The full variable domain, in which reference TRBV18 and TRBJ1-2 provide the parts outside the CDR3, is NAGVMQNPRHLVRRRGQEARLRCSPMKGHSHVYWYRQLPEEGLKFMVYLQKENIIDESGMPKERFSAEFPKEGPSILRIQQVVRGDSAAYFCASSPEQGNYGYTFGSGTRLTVV.

The rearrangement joins TRBV13 to TRBJ2-3, with 15 positions matching TRBD2. The V and J ends lost 2 bases and 2 bases, in that order; junction bases with no gene match: 2. The CDR3 consists of 17 residues. Germline CDR1 is PRHDT and CDR2 is FYEKMQ (reference sequence). CDR3 nucleotide sequence: TGTGCCAGCAGCTTAAGGACTAGCGGGAGGGTCACAGATACGCAGTATTTT. Protein product: CASSLRTSGRVTDTQYF.

The CDR3: CASSQNSGLNTDTQYF. CDR3 bases: TGTGCCAGCAGCCAGAATAGCGGGTTAAACACAGATACGCAGTATTTT. V and J are TRBV9 and TRBJ2-3, with 7 bases identical to TRBD2. Trimming at V came to 4 bases and at J to 2 bases, leaving 10 bases not matched to a gene. This CDR3 has 16 amino acids. The V gene's germline CDR1 is SGDLS and CDR2 YYNGEE. Drawing the rest from reference TRBV9 and TRBJ2-3, the complete variable domain is DSGVTQTPKHLITATGQRVTLRCSPRSGDLSVYWYQQSLDQGLQFLIQYYNGEERAKGNILERFSAQQFPDLHSELNLSSLELGDSALYFCASSQNSGLNTDTQYFGPGTRLTVL.

The V call is TRBV6-5, the J call TRBJ2-7; no clear D. V was trimmed by 6 bases and J by 0 bases, leaving 12 bases between them. Germline V gene lookup returns CDR1 MNHEY and CDR2 SVGAGI. The CDR3 loop spans 14 amino acids. This CDR3 reads CASRQAYSSYEQYF. The CDR3 nucleotides are TGTGCCAGCAGGCAAGCCTACAGCTCCTACGAGCAGTACTTC.

The genes are TRBV2 and TRBJ2-7, with TRBD1 identical over 8 bases. Germline V lookup: CDR1 SNHLY, CDR2 FYNNEI. With V trimmed by 7 bases and J by 1 base, 6 bases remained unmatched. This CDR3 region has 14 residues. The CDR3 spells CASNRQGKSYEQYF. CDR3 bases: TGTGCCAGCAACCGACAGGGGAAGTCCTACGAGCAGTACTTC.

This sequence joins TRBV25-1 and TRBJ1-1; D is undetermined. Germline V gene lookup returns CDR1 MGHDK and CDR2 SYGVNS. With 4 bases removed from V and 8 bases from J, the gap between germline ends came to 8 bases. This CDR3 has 11 amino acids. The CDR3 DNA follows: TGTGCCAGCAGTGCTAAGTCCGAAGCTTTCTTT. Its translation is CASSAKSEAFF.

V usage is TRBV5-4 and J usage is TRBJ1-4; 7 nucleotides line up with TRBD1. Germline assignment: CDR1 SGHNT and CDR2 YYREEE (reference sequence). The CDR3 totals 15 residues. V lost 2 bases, J lost 5 bases, and 6 bases stayed unmatched. The CDR3 DNA is TGTGCCAGCAGCTTACGACAGGGATTGAATGAAAAACTGTTTTTT. Residues: CASSLRQGLNEKLFF.

The chain recombines TRBV3-1 (or the pseudogene TRBV3-2) with TRBJ1-3, with unresolved D. The CDR3 sequence is 15 residues long. CDR1 is LGHDT and CDR2 is YNNKEL in the germline V gene (reference sequence). V was cut by 5 bases and J by 4 bases, with 15 bases left in between. The CDR3 is CASSYRGRKGNTIYF. Written as DNA, the CDR3 is TGTGCCAGCAGCTACCGCGGAAGGAAGGGAAACACCATATATTTT.

The chain carries TRBV27 and TRBJ1-6; D unclear. The germline V gene has CDR1 MNHEY and CDR2 SMNVEV (reference sequence). V lost 3 bases and J lost 7, with 13 bases in between. The CDR3 runs to 15 residues. CDR3 in amino acids: CASSLRSPLNSPLHF. Written as DNA, the CDR3 is TGTGCCAGCAGTTTGCGGTCACCCTTAAATTCACCCCTCCACTTT.

This chain links TRBV11-1 with TRBJ2-7; possibly TRBD1 for D (5 bases). CDR1 SGHAT and CDR2 FQDESV come from the germline V gene (reference sequence). Trimming left V 5 bases short and J 4 bases short, with 12 bases between. This CDR3 spans 13 amino acids. The CDR3 spells CASSQGRAYEQYF. As DNA, the CDR3 is TGTGCCAGCAGCCAGGGTAGGGCATACGAGCAGTACTTC. Full variable domain (missing parts from reference TRBV11-1 and TRBJ2-7): EAEVAQSPRYKITEKSQAVAFWCDPISGHATLYWYRQILGQGPELLVQFQDESVVDDSQLPKDRFSAERLKGVDSTLKIQPAELGDSAMYLCASSQGRAYEQYFGPGTRLTVT.

This chain links TRBV6-6 with TRBJ2-5, with D uncertain. The V and J ends lost 3 bases and 5 bases respectively, with 4 bases between them. The germline CDR1 and CDR2 sequences are MNHNY and SVGAGI (reference sequence). This CDR3 region has 11 residues. In nucleotides, the CDR3 is TGTGCCAGCAGTTATCGGGAGACCCAGTACTTC. It translates to CASSYRETQYF.

This clone was seen only once. The rearrangement links TRBV11-2 to TRBJ1-3; 7 bases match TRBD1. The CDR3 has 17 residues. Trimming cost V 5 bases and J 4 bases; bases outside gene matches: 14. CDR1 is SGHAT and CDR2 is FQNNGV in the germline V gene. CDR3 region: CASSAGTGDGSGNTIYF. The CDR3 region has the DNA TGTGCCAGCAGCGCGGGAACAGGGGATGGGTCCGGAAACACCATATATTTT.

This rearrangement joins TRBV12-3 or TRBV12-4 to TRBJ2-7, with TRBD2 matching 7 bases. V lost 5 bases and J lost 4; bases outside the gene matches: 5. The CDR3 length is 13 residues. The CDR3 here is CASSSGVGYEQYF. CDR3 bases: TGTGCCAGCAGTAGCGGGGTAGGGTACGAGCAGTACTTC.

The genes are TRBV28 and TRBJ2-7; D perhaps matches TRBD2 (5 bases). There are 13 residues in the CDR3. In germline, CDR1 is MDHEN, CDR2 SYDVKM. Trimming cost V 7 bases and J 0 bases, with 10 bases left between them. Here the CDR3 reads CASISAASYEQYF. Written as DNA, the CDR3 is TGTGCCAGCATTAGCGCGGCCTCCTACGAGCAGTACTTC. The whole variable domain, remainder taken from reference TRBV28 and TRBJ2-7, is DVKVTQSSRYLVKRTGEKVFLECVQDMDHENMFWYRQDPGLGLRLIYFSYDVKMKEKGDIPEGYSVSREKKERFSLILESASTNQTSMYLCASISAASYEQYFGPGTRLTVT.

Turning to this clone: The identical CDR3 is also encoded by other nucleotide sequences in the sample. The rearrangement joins TRBV18 to TRBJ1-6; D gene ambiguous. The CDR3 has 14 amino acids. The ends were cut back, 3 bases at V and 10 bases at J, with 13 bases in the middle. Germline assignment: CDR1 KGHSH and CDR2 LQKENI. CDR3 coding DNA: TGTGCCAGCTCACCGTCCCAAGGCGGGTCACCCCTCCACTTT. Amino acids: CASSPSQGGSPLHF.

This clone was detected only once. The chain employs TRBV2 and TRBJ2-5, with TRBD1 matching 7 bases. CDR1 is SNHLY and CDR2 is FYNNEI in the germline V gene. V gave up 5 bases and J gave up 5 bases; unmatched junction bases: 5. The CDR3 extends over 13 amino acids. The CDR3 DNA follows: TGTGCCAGCAGTAAAGGGGGCGCGGAGACCCAGTACTTC. Protein: CASSKGGAETQYF.

The chain couples TRBV5-6 to TRBJ2-7; 7 nucleotides agree with TRBD1. This CDR3 is 14 amino acids long. In germline, CDR1 is SGHDT, CDR2 YYEEEE. The trim removed 5 bases at V and 2 bases at J, leaving 7 bases unmatched. CDR3 protein: CASRGAGTAYEQYF. The CDR3 DNA is TGTGCCAGCAGGGGGGCCGGGACAGCCTACGAGCAGTACTTC.

This chain joins TRBV6-5 and TRBJ2-2; 10 bases align to TRBD2. The germline V gene encodes CDR1 MNHEY and CDR2 SVGAGI. The V segment lost 4 bases and the J segment 4 bases; nucleotides outside the gene matches: 0. The CDR3 runs 14 residues. The CDR3 DNA is TGTGCCAGCAGTTCTAGCGGGGGCACCGGGGAGCTGTTTTTT. Its translation is CASSSSGGTGELFF.

The chain joins TRBV19 to TRBJ2-5; a possible D gene is TRBD2 (6 bases). Trimming left V 2 bases short and J 5 bases short, with 15 bases between. This CDR3 region has 15 residues. The germline V gene has CDR1 LNHDA and CDR2 SQIVND (reference sequence). The CDR3 coding sequence is TGTGCCAGTAGTATAAGGGACTCTCGGTGGGAGACCCAGTACTTC. Translated, it gives CASSIRDSRWETQYF.

The genes are TRBV9 and TRBJ2-7; TRBD1 might be the D (5 bases). In germline, CDR1 is SGDLS, CDR2 YYNGEE. This CDR3 is 15 amino acids long. V lost 0 bases and J 2 bases, leaving 12 bases between the germline ends. The CDR3: CASSVDGATTYEQYF. Here the CDR3 DNA reads TGTGCCAGCAGCGTAGATGGGGCGACGACCTACGAGCAGTACTTC. The full variable domain, its missing parts supplied by reference TRBV9 and TRBJ2-7, is DSGVTQTPKHLITATGQRVTLRCSPRSGDLSVYWYQQSLDQGLQFLIQYYNGEERAKGNILERFSAQQFPDLHSELNLSSLELGDSALYFCASSVDGATTYEQYFGPGTRLTVT.

The chain is built from TRBV6-5 and TRBJ2-3; no clear D gene. CDR1 MNHEY and CDR2 SVGAGI come from the germline V gene. The CDR3 runs to 14 residues. V was trimmed by 4 bases and J by 3 bases, leaving 11 bases between them. CDR3 DNA sequence: TGTGCCAGCAGTTCTAGTTTCGGGACAGATACGCAGTATTTT. It translates to CASSSSFGTDTQYF.

The chain uses TRBV4-1 and TRBJ2-1, with 7 bases aligning to TRBD2. This CDR3 is built from 14 residues. Looked up from germline, CDR1 is MGHRA and CDR2 is YSYEKL. V gave up 3 bases and J gave up 2 bases; unmatched junction bases: 1. The CDR3 loop reads CASSQGGTYNEQFF. CDR3 nucleotides: TGCGCCAGCAGCCAGGGGGGGACCTACAATGAGCAGTTCTTC.

The rearrangement joins TRBV5-4 to TRBJ2-1; 12 bases are a match to TRBD2. Germline CDR1 is SGHNT and CDR2 is YYREEE (reference sequence). The CDR3 has 17 amino acids. The V gene end was trimmed by 3 bases and the J gene end by 5 bases; junction bases not matched to a gene: 9. The CDR3 spells CASSSQMLAGGDNEQFF. CDR3 DNA: TGTGCCAGCAGCTCCCAAATGCTAGCGGGAGGGGACAATGAGCAGTTCTTC. Full variable domain (rest looked up from reference TRBV5-4 and TRBJ2-1): ETGVTQSPTHLIKTRGQQVTLRCSSQSGHNTVSWYQQALGQGPQFIFQYYREEENGRGNFPPRFSGLQFPNYSSELNVNALELDDSALYLCASSSQMLAGGDNEQFFGPGTRLTVL.

The chain links TRBV11-3 to TRBJ2-1; 8 bases are shared with TRBD2. Germline-derived CDR1 and CDR2 are SGHNT and YENEEA. V shed 5 bases, J shed 9 bases, and the junction held 6 bases outside the gene matches. The length of the CDR3 is 13 residues. The CDR3 sequence: CASSERGRGEQFF. CDR3 sequence (DNA): TGTGCCAGCAGCGAGCGGGGGAGGGGTGAGCAGTTCTTC.

The rearrangement links TRBV19 to TRBJ1-4; possible D gene TRBD1, 5 bases. Germline lookup yields CDR1 LNHDA and CDR2 SQIVND (reference sequence). This CDR3 region has 14 residues. With 5 bases removed from V and 8 bases from J, the gap between germline ends came to 15 bases. The CDR3 region is CASSRWGEWEKLFF. For the CDR3, the DNA is TGTGCCAGTAGTCGTTGGGGCGAGTGGGAAAAACTGTTTTTT.

The chain links TRBV10-1 to TRBJ1-5, with TRBD1 as a possible D gene (5 bases). Germline CDR1 reads WNHNN; CDR2 reads SYGVQD (reference sequence). This CDR3 contains 9 residues. V was cut by 7 bases and J by 15 bases, with 10 bases left in between. The CDR3 region has the DNA TGCGCCAGCATTCCTAGGGGGCATTTT. Translated, it gives CASIPRGHF.

Regarding this clone: Other DNA sequences in the same sample also yield this CDR3. This sequence joins TRBV5-1 and TRBJ2-2; 9 bases fit TRBD2. The germline gives CDR1 SGHRS, CDR2 YFSETQ. V dropped 0 bases and J dropped 1; count of bases not matched to a gene: 1. This CDR3 has 16 amino acids. The CDR3 reads CASSLVLAGNTGELFF. In DNA, the CDR3 is TGCGCCAGCAGCTTGGTACTAGCGGGGAACACCGGGGAGCTGTTTTTT.

V usage is TRBV7-2 and J usage is TRBJ2-5; D is possibly TRBD2 (6 bases). Per germline, CDR1 SGHTA and CDR2 FQGNSA. The V end lost 5 bases, the J end lost 4 bases, and 14 bases lay between the germline ends. This CDR3 contains 14 residues. CDR3 coding DNA: TGTGCCAGCAGCATCAGGACGCGGGGAGAGACCCAGTACTTC. Amino acids: CASSIRTRGETQYF.

This clone was seen just once. The chain has TRBV27 and TRBJ2-7, with TRBD2 matching 12 bases. Trimming took 5 bases from V and 12 from J; bases not matched to a gene: 11. The CDR3 covers 14 residues. Germline V gene sequence: CDR1 MNHEY, CDR2 SMNVEV (reference sequence). The CDR3 sequence: CASSPMTSGSNPYF. CDR3 sequence (DNA): TGTGCCAGCAGTCCAATGACTAGCGGGAGTAACCCGTACTTC.

CDR3 bases: TGCAGCGTTGTGGGTGACATCGTCTTCGGCTACACCTTC. Translating gives CSVVGDIVFGYTF. V is TRBV29-1 and J is TRBJ1-2; no firm D call. The ends were cut back, 4 bases at V and 8 bases at J, with 17 bases in the middle. The CDR3 runs to 13 residues. CDR1 is SQVTM and CDR2 is ANQGSEA in the germline V gene.

The chain joins TRBV7-2 to TRBJ2-1; weak D call: TRBD2 (5 bases). The CDR3 is made up of 14 amino acids. Germline CDR1 reads SGHTA; CDR2 reads FQGNSA. Trimming left V 2 bases short and J 9 bases short, with 14 bases between. The CDR3 bases are TGTGCCAGCAGCTTATGGAGTCGGGGATCTGAGCAGTTCTTC. Its protein product is CASSLWSRGSEQFF.